This T cell receptor beta chain derives from a study of blood T cells in healthy people across ages. Germline V gives CDR1 MNHEY, CDR2 SVGAGI. Trimming cost V 1 base and J 5 bases, with 23 bases left between them. The CDR3 is made up of 18 amino acids. Each donor's blood draw was roughly 10 milliliters of peripheral blood. Study results and caveats: Across samples, TCR beta diversity tracked strongly with naive T cell percentage. Getting older went along with TCR beta diversity per million T cells dropping roughly linearly.

This clonotype came up a few times. Its antigen is not identified. It was with a sample-barcoded 5' primer and a J-beta primer mix that a second PCR of about 6 to 11 cycles was run. TCRdb processed the 5' RACE reads anew with MiXCR; each CDR3 protein has one entry. The table records hundreds of thousands of distinct CDR3 sequences, around 24% of them present only once. A further study also used this sample, focusing on T cells of mothers and their children.

V and J are TRBV6-5 and TRBJ2-5; a possible D gene is TRBD2 (6 bases). Material: blood. This clonotype was obtained from a boy under 18 in good health. Here the CDR3 reads CASSYFGRGGSMGETQYF. The CDR3 DNA is TGTGCCAGCAGTTACTTTGGGCGGGGAGGTTCTATGGGGGAGACCCAGTACTTC.